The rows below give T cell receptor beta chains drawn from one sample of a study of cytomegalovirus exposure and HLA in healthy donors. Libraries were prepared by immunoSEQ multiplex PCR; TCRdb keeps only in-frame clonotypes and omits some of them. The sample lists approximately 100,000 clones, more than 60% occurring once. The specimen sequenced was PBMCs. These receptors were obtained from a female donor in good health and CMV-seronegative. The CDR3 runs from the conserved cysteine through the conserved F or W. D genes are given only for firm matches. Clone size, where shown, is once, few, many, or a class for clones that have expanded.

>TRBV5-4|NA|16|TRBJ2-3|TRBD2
CASSSPLTSGEDTQYF
TGTGCCAGCTCGTCCCCTCTGACTAGCGGGGAGGATACGCAGTATTTT
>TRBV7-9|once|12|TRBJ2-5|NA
CASSLQKETQYF
TGTGCCAGCAGCCTACAGAAAGAGACCCAGTACTTC
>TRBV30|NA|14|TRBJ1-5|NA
CATDSFTGNQPQHF
TGTGCGACGGACAGCTTTACTGGCAATCAGCCCCAGCATTTT
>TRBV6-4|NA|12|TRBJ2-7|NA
CASSDGAYEQYF
TGTGCCAGCAGTGACGGAGCCTACGAGCAGTACTTC
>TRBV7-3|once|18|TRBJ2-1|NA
CASSLTPKGGLPLNEQFF
TGTGCCAGCAGCTTAACTCCCAAGGGGGGGCTCCCCCTTAATGAGCAGTTCTTC
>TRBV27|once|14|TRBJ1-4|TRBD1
CASSLSATGKKLFF
TGTGCCAGCAGTTTATCCGCGACAGGGAAGAAACTGTTTTTT
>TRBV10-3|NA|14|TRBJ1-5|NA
CAISEVAGNQPQHF
TGTGCCATCAGTGAAGTGGCAGGGAATCAGCCCCAGCATTTT
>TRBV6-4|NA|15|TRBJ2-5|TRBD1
CVSSETLGGQETQYF
TGTGTCAGCAGTGAAACGCTAGGGGGCCAGGAGACCCAGTACTTC
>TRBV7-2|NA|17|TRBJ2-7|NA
CASSSGGIGIRSYEQYF
TGTGCCAGCAGCTCTGGAGGTATAGGAATCCGCTCCTACGAGCAGTACTTC
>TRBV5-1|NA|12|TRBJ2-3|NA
CASSPRADTQYF
TGCGCCAGCAGCCCTCGGGCAGATACGCAGTATTTT
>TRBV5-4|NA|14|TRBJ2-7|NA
CASSYDMGLSEQYF
TGTGCCAGCAGCTACGATATGGGACTGTCCGAGCAGTACTTC
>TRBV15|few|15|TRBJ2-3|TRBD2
CATSRESSGGGTQYF
TGTGCCACCAGCAGAGAGTCCAGCGGGGGAGGTACGCAGTATTTT
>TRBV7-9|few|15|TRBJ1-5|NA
CASSLGAGDNQPQHF
TGTGCCAGCAGCTTAGGGGCAGGGGACAATCAGCCCCAGCATTTT
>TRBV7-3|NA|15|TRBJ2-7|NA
CASSPVAGGTYEQYF
TGTGCCAGCAGCCCCGTAGCAGGGGGGACCTACGAGCAGTACTTC
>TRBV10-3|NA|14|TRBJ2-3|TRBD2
CAIRLAGGTDTQYF
TGTGCCATCAGATTAGCGGGGGGCACAGATACGCAGTATTTT
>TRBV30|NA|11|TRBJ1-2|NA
CAWSTGLGYTF
TGTGCCTGGAGTACAGGGTTGGGCTACACCTTC
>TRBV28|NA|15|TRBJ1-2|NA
CASSSSRGDLYGYTF
TGTGCCAGCAGTTCATCTCGGGGAGACTTATATGGCTACACCTTC
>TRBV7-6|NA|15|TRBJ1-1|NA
CASSSRTAFNTEAFF
TGTGCCAGCAGCTCAAGGACAGCCTTTAACACTGAAGCTTTCTTT
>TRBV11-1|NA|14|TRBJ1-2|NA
CASSTYPPGDGYTF
TGTGCCAGCAGCACTTATCCACCGGGGGATGGCTACACCTTC
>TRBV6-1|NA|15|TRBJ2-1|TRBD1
CASSSGGLGGDEQFF
TGTGCCAGCAGCAGCGGCGGGCTAGGGGGCGATGAGCAGTTCTTC
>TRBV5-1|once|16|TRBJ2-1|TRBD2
CASSRGGAGSYNEQFF
TGCGCCAGCAGCCGCGGGGGGGCGGGCTCCTACAATGAGCAGTTCTTC
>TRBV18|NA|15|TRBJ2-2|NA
CATKRGEWFGGELFF
TGTGCCACCAAACGTGGGGAGTGGTTCGGCGGGGAGCTGTTTTTT
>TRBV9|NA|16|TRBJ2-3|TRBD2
CASSAKAGGPTDTQYF
TGTGCCAGCAGCGCAAAGGCGGGGGGGCCGACAGATACGCAGTATTTT
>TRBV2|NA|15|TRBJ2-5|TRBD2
CASSDTQRGVETQYF
TGTGCCAGCAGTGACACCCAGCGGGGGGTAGAGACCCAGTACTTC
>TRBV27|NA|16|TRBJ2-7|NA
CASSLEWGLPGSEQYF
TGTGCCAGCAGTTTAGAATGGGGACTTCCGGGTTCCGAGCAGTACTTC
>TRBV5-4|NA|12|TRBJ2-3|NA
CASSRDSDTQYF
TGTGCCAGCAGCCGGGACTCAGATACGCAGTATTTT